These 23 T cell receptor beta chains share one sample of origin, sequenced in a study of cytomegalovirus exposure and HLA in healthy donors. Primers for the PCR totalled 60 Vbeta and 13 Jbeta. Method: immunoSEQ multiplex PCR; TCRdb's copy keeps in-frame clones and lacks some. Of 140,000 to 150,000 clones in the sample, roughly three quarters were seen once. Specimen: PBMCs. The receptors here all came from a woman between 40 and 50 years old in good health and CMV-seropositive.

The chain joins TRBV27 to TRBJ2-2; 10 bases line up with TRBD2. The J segment lost 7 bases and the V segment lost 6 bases, leaving 11 bases of the junction unmatched. The CDR3 sequence is 16 residues long. In germline, CDR1 is MNHEY, CDR2 SMNVEV (reference sequence). The CDR3 nucleotides are TGTGCCAGCAGACCCTGGACTAGCGGAGGGATCGGGGAGCTGTTTTTT. It yields the protein CASRPWTSGGIGELFF.

This clone appeared once. The chain is built from TRBV7-9 and TRBJ2-1; 7 bases map to TRBD2. The ends lost 5 bases at V and 8 bases at J; junction bases unmatched: 3. The CDR3 loop spans 12 amino acids. The germline gives CDR1 SEHNR, CDR2 FQNEAQ (reference sequence). Written as DNA, the CDR3 is TGTGCCAGCAGCGCAAGCGGGGATGAGCAGTTCTTC. Amino acid sequence: CASSASGDEQFF.

J is TRBJ2-5 and V is TRBV10-3; TRBD2 matches 10 bases. The CDR3 is 15 residues long. Germline V gene sequence: CDR1 ENHRY, CDR2 SYGVKD. Trimming cost V 3 bases and J 5 bases; bases outside gene matches: 6. As DNA, the CDR3 is TGTGCCATCAGTGACCCGGGACTAGCGTGGGAGACCCAGTACTTC. Translated, it gives CAISDPGLAWETQYF.

V and J are TRBV28 and TRBJ2-4; TRBD2 matches at 8 bases. In germline, CDR1 is MDHEN, CDR2 SYDVKM. Trimming cost V 6 bases and J 8 bases; bases outside gene matches: 12. This CDR3 region has 15 residues. CDR3 DNA sequence: TGTGCCAGCAGGCACCCGGGACCGGGAGGGGACATTCAGTACTTC. Residues: CASRHPGPGGDIQYF.

V is TRBV5-1 and J is TRBJ2-1, with a tentative D call TRBD2 (6 bases). Germline-derived CDR1 and CDR2 are SGHRS and YFSETQ. The CDR3 is 14 amino acids. V lost 0 bases to trimming and J lost 6 bases, with 10 bases between them. DNA of the CDR3: TGCGCCAGCAGCTTGGCGACGGGGGTCAATGAGCAGTTCTTC. The encoded protein is CASSLATGVNEQFF. Combining the CDR3 with reference TRBV5-1 and TRBJ2-1 gives the whole variable domain KAGVTQTPRYLIKTRGQQVTLSCSPISGHRSVSWYQQTPGQGLQFLFEYFSETQRNKGNFPGRFSGRQFSNSRSEMNVSTLELGDSALYLCASSLATGVNEQFFGPGTRLTVL.

V and J are TRBV28 and TRBJ2-5, with D uncertain. Germline V gene data show CDR1 as MDHEN and CDR2 as SYDVKM. The CDR3 sequence is 12 residues long. Trimming took off 6 bases at V and 2 bases at J, with 7 bases between the two ends. The chain's CDR3 is CASRTQQETQYF. CDR3 DNA: TGTGCCAGCAGGACACAGCAAGAGACCCAGTACTTC. Using reference TRBV28 and TRBJ2-5 for the parts outside the CDR3, the full variable domain is DVKVTQSSRYLVKRTGEKVFLECVQDMDHENMFWYRQDPGLGLRLIYFSYDVKMKEKGDIPEGYSVSREKKERFSLILESASTNQTSMYLCASRTQQETQYFGPGTRLLVL.

The chain joins TRBV19 to TRBJ1-5; possible D gene TRBD1, 6 bases. V lost 10 bases to trimming and J lost 3 bases, with 19 bases between them. Germline V lookup: CDR1 LNHDA, CDR2 SQIVND (reference sequence). The CDR3 contains 15 residues. CDR3 sequence (DNA): TGTGCCACACCAAAGCGGGGGCCCCTCAATCAGCCCCAGCATTTT. This codes for CATPKRGPLNQPQHF.

The V gene is TRBV5-6, the J gene TRBJ2-3, with a weak D call TRBD2 (5 bases). The CDR3 consists of 16 residues. V lost 0 bases to trimming and J lost 5 bases, with 16 bases between them. Germline values: CDR1 SGHDT, CDR2 YYEEEE. Here the CDR3 DNA reads TGTGCCAGCAGCTTGGCGGGGATCTCCGCCGGAGATACGCAGTATTTT. Translated: CASSLAGISAGDTQYF.

The V call is TRBV9, the J call TRBJ2-3; 14 nucleotides line up with TRBD2. Germline V gene lookup returns CDR1 SGDLS and CDR2 YYNGEE. The CDR3 length is 17 residues. V was clipped by 4 bases and J by 3 bases; unmatched bases: 7. The CDR3 loop is CASSLVTSGGVTDTQYF. For the CDR3, the DNA is TGTGCCAGCAGCCTCGTGACTAGCGGGGGGGTTACAGATACGCAGTATTTT.

J is TRBJ2-3 and V is TRBV29-1; 8 nucleotides agree with TRBD2. After removal of 4 bases from V and 1 base from J, the junction contained 7 bases not matched to a gene. The V gene's germline CDR1 is SQVTM and CDR2 ANQGSEA. This CDR3 is 15 amino acids long. The CDR3 region has the DNA TGCAGCGTTGCGGGTGGACTAGCTGGCACAGATACGCAGTATTTT. Translated, it gives CSVAGGLAGTDTQYF.

V usage is TRBV25-1 and J usage is TRBJ2-7; D gene uncertain. CDR3 size: 11 residues. V lost 4 bases and J 7 bases, leaving 8 bases between the germline ends. In germline, CDR1 is MGHDK, CDR2 SYGVNS. CDR3 in amino acids: CASSGSREQYF. The DNA of the CDR3 is TGTGCCAGCAGTGGTTCGCGAGAGCAGTACTTC.

The chain links TRBV15 to TRBJ2-1; D is ambiguous. CDR1 is LNHNV and CDR2 is YYDKDF in the germline V gene (reference sequence). This CDR3 spans 15 amino acids. V was pared by 0 bases and J by 0 bases, with 6 bases between. The CDR3, as DNA: TGTGCCACCAGCAGAGAAACGGGCTCCTACAATGAGCAGTTCTTC. Its translation: CATSRETGSYNEQFF. Combining the CDR3 with reference TRBV15 and TRBJ2-1 gives the whole variable domain DAMVIQNPRYQVTQFGKPVTLSCSQTLNHNVMYWYQQKSSQAPKLLFHYYDKDFNNEADTPDNFQSRRPNTSFCFLDIRSPGLGDTAMYLCATSRETGSYNEQFFGPGTRLTVL.

The chain carries TRBV7-2 and TRBJ2-7, with D possibly being TRBD1 (6 bases). Trimming cost V 0 bases and J 9 bases, with 6 bases left between them. Germline CDR1 is SGHTA and CDR2 is FQGNSA. The CDR3 is made up of 11 amino acids. The CDR3 loop is CASSLAGAQYF. In DNA form, the CDR3 reads TGTGCCAGCAGCTTAGCGGGGGCGCAGTACTTC.

The chain is built from TRBV11-2 and TRBJ1-3; TRBD1 aligns across 8 bases. The CDR3 is 15 residues long. Germline assignment: CDR1 SGHAT and CDR2 FQNNGV. The V gene end was trimmed by 5 bases and the J gene end by 2 bases; junction bases not matched to a gene: 5. CDR3 sequence reads: CASSPGQAAGNTIYF. CDR3 nucleotides: TGTGCCAGCAGCCCGGGACAGGCGGCTGGAAACACCATATATTTT.

CDR3 in DNA: TGTGCCAGCAGCTCATTAGCGGGGGGCGTTAATGAGCAGTTCTTC. Protein product: CASSSLAGGVNEQFF. The chain joins TRBV5-6 to TRBJ2-1; the match to TRBD2 covers 10 bases. V dropped 3 bases and J dropped 7; count of bases not matched to a gene: 7. This CDR3 is 15 amino acids long. Germline V gives CDR1 SGHDT, CDR2 YYEEEE.

V gene TRBV27 combines with J gene TRBJ1-1; TRBD1 might be the D (6 bases). CDR1 is MNHEY and CDR2 is SMNVEV in the germline V gene (reference sequence). CDR3 length: 14 amino acids. Trimming took off 8 bases at V and 1 base at J, with 14 bases between the two ends. The chain's CDR3 is CASGLQGKNTEAFF. CDR3 in DNA: TGTGCCAGCGGACTTCAGGGGAAGAACACTGAAGCTTTCTTT.

About this clone: At one boundary the junction diverges from the germline segment, which might be a read error. CDR3 DNA: TGCGCCAGCAGTCGACGGCCCGGGGACTTC. It specifies CASSRRPGDF. V usage is TRBV23-1 and J usage is TRBJ2-7; D is possibly TRBD2 (5 bases). TRBV23-1 is an open reading frame, and its role is uncertain. The CDR3 totals 10 residues.

V usage is TRBV7-9 and J usage is TRBJ1-1; D might be TRBD1 (5 bases). This CDR3 is 14 amino acids long. V lost 1 base, J lost 1 base, and 7 bases lay in between. CDR1 and CDR2 from the germline V gene are SEHNR and FQNEAQ (reference sequence). This chain's CDR3 is CASSLVTGNTEAFF. CDR3 nucleotides: TGTGCCAGCAGCTTAGTTACAGGGAACACTGAAGCTTTCTTT.

The chain links TRBV2 to TRBJ2-5; D is unclear. The CDR3 is 13 amino acids. V shed 2 bases and J shed 1 base, with 5 bases lying between them. Germline V gives CDR1 SNHLY, CDR2 FYNNEI. The CDR3 region is CASSESTQETQYF. As DNA, the CDR3 is TGTGCCAGCAGTGAATCTACCCAAGAGACCCAGTACTTC.

On this clone itself: Germline is not matched at one junction end, which may reflect a read error. The chain has TRBV28 and TRBJ2-3, with D unresolved. This CDR3 has 17 residues. The germline V gene has CDR1 MDHEN and CDR2 SYDVKM. CDR3 coding DNA: TGTGCCAGCAGTTTAAACCCCCCCTCGAGTAACACAGACACGCAGTATTTT. This sequence encodes CASSLNPPSSNTDTQYF.

This clone was seen once. J is TRBJ2-2 and V is TRBV2, with 8 bases lining up with TRBD2. V gave up 7 bases and J gave up 5 bases; unmatched junction bases: 12. CDR1 is SNHLY, CDR2 FYNNEI, per germline. This CDR3 is built from 16 residues. The CDR3 here is CASTARVAGPTGELFF. The CDR3 DNA reads as TGTGCCAGCACCGCTCGGGTAGCGGGGCCTACCGGGGAGCTGTTTTTT.

This clone has just one count. J is TRBJ2-7 and V is TRBV5-4; TRBD2 is a possible D gene (5 bases). V dropped 3 bases and J dropped 2 bases, with 12 bases sitting between them. The CDR3 extends over 14 amino acids. Germline assignment: CDR1 SGHNT and CDR2 YYREEE (reference sequence). The CDR3 loop reads CASSSRGAAYEQYF. The CDR3 coding sequence is TGTGCCAGCAGCTCCCGGGGAGCGGCCTACGAGCAGTACTTC.

This clone was recorded once. The chain employs TRBV19 and TRBJ1-4; TRBD1 agrees at 9 bases. The CDR3 has 14 amino acids. CDR1 is LNHDA, CDR2 SQIVND, per germline (reference sequence). The V segment lost 8 bases and the J segment 7 bases; nucleotides outside the gene matches: 8. The CDR3 bases are TGTGCCAGTGGCCTCGGGGACAGGGTTGAAAAACTGTTTTTT. This sequence encodes CASGLGDRVEKLFF.